These T cell receptor beta chains were read from a single sample in a study of blood T cell repertoires in COVID-19. TCRdb keeps only in-frame clones here, not all; method: immunoSEQ multiplex PCR. Among 180,000 or so clones listed, 88% were seen once. Sequenced sample: peripheral blood. These receptors were obtained from a man between 18 and 35 years old with active or convalescent COVID-19. CDR3s include the opening cysteine and the closing phenylalanine or tryptophan. Fields, in order: V gene, clone size, J gene, D gene, CDR3 DNA, CDR3 protein. A D gene is named only where the DNA matches it firmly. Part of the rows lack a size; the others show once, few, many or a class for expanded clones.

V: TRBV28; size: NA; J: TRBJ2-7; D: NA; DNA: TGTGCCAGCAGAATACAGGGTCAAACCTACGAGCAGTACTTC; CDR3: CASRIQGQTYEQYF
V: TRBV6-2/TRBV6-3; size: NA; J: TRBJ2-2; D: NA; DNA: TGTGCCAGCAGTTACCGGGGTGGGTACTTCGGCGGGGAGCTGTTTTTT; CDR3: CASSYRGGYFGGELFF
V: TRBV4-1; size: NA; J: TRBJ2-4; D: TRBD1; DNA: TGCGCCAGCAGCCAGGGACCGGGACAGGGGGCGCGAAACATTCAGTACTTC; CDR3: CASSQGPGQGARNIQYF
V: TRBV19; size: NA; J: TRBJ2-3; D: TRBD1; DNA: TGTGCCAGTAGTAAGGTCAACTCGGACAGGGTGACAGATACGCAGTATTTT; CDR3: CASSKVNSDRVTDTQYF
V: TRBV5-1; size: NA; J: TRBJ2-3; D: TRBD1; DNA: TGCGCCAGCAGCTTAGGACAGGGAAGAGAAGCGCAGTATTTT; CDR3: CASSLGQGREAQYF
V: TRBV5-8; size: NA; J: TRBJ2-3; D: NA; DNA: TGTGCCAGCAGCTCGAGGGCAGATACGCAGTATTTT; CDR3: CASSSRADTQYF
V: TRBV5-1; size: NA; J: TRBJ2-1; D: NA; DNA: TGCGCCAGCAAAAAACGGGATGGTACGAATGAGCAGTTCTTC; CDR3: CASKKRDGTNEQFF
V: TRBV19; size: NA; J: TRBJ2-7; D: NA; DNA: TGTGCCAGTAGTAGAGAGACATCCTACGAGCAGTACTTC; CDR3: CASSRETSYEQYF
V: TRBV6-4; size: NA; J: TRBJ1-5; D: TRBD1; DNA: TGTGCCAGCAGACCAGACAGGGGGGTGAGCAATCAGCCCCAGCATTTT; CDR3: CASRPDRGVSNQPQHF
V: TRBV28; size: once; J: TRBJ1-5; D: NA; DNA: TGTGCCAGCAGTCTTGACAGAAACAATCAGCCCCAGCATTTT; CDR3: CASSLDRNNQPQHF
V: TRBV10-1; size: NA; J: TRBJ1-2; D: NA; DNA: TGCGCCAGCAGTGCAGACAGGAACTATGGCTACACCTTC; CDR3: CASSADRNYGYTF
V: TRBV10-3; size: NA; J: TRBJ2-7; D: TRBD2; DNA: TGTGCCACCATCGGCGAGTTTGGGGGGGGTAGGGAGCAGTACTTC; CDR3: CATIGEFGGGREQYF
V: TRBV5-6; size: NA; J: TRBJ2-1; D: NA; DNA: TGTGCCAGCAGCTTATACCTTATCAACCGGGGCAATGAGCAGTTCTTC; CDR3: CASSLYLINRGNEQFF
V: TRBV2; size: NA; J: TRBJ2-2; D: TRBD1; DNA: TGTGCCAGCAGTGCTTGGGGGGGACAGGGCACCGGGGAGCTGTTTTTT; CDR3: CASSAWGGQGTGELFF
V: TRBV10-3; size: NA; J: TRBJ2-1; D: TRBD2; DNA: TGTGCCATCAGTGAGTCCCCCCAAGTAGCGGGGGCGAACAATGAGCAGTTCTTC; CDR3: CAISESPQVAGANNEQFF
V: TRBV7-2; size: once; J: TRBJ2-1; D: NA; DNA: TGTGCCAGCAGCTCACCTACTTGGACACCCTACAATGAGCAGTTCTTC; CDR3: CASSSPTWTPYNEQFF
V: TRBV5-4; size: NA; J: TRBJ1-2; D: TRBD1; DNA: TGTGCCAGCAGGGACCCGGGACAGCCAAACTATGGCTACACCTTC; CDR3: CASRDPGQPNYGYTF
V: TRBV5-4; size: NA; J: TRBJ2-3; D: NA; DNA: TGTGCCAGCAGCTTGGCCGCAGATACGCAGTATTTT; CDR3: CASSLAADTQYF
V: TRBV19; size: NA; J: TRBJ1-5; D: NA; DNA: TGTGCCAGTAGTATTGGAGGGGAGAATCAGCCCCAGCATTTT; CDR3: CASSIGGENQPQHF
V: TRBV7-9; size: NA; J: TRBJ2-3; D: TRBD2; DNA: TGTGCCAGCATTTTTGCGGGGGGACTCACAGATACGCAGTATTTT; CDR3: CASIFAGGLTDTQYF
V: TRBV25-1; size: NA; J: TRBJ2-3; D: TRBD2; DNA: TGTGCCAGCAGTGAATCGACTAGCAAGGCAGATACGCAGTATTTT; CDR3: CASSESTSKADTQYF
V: TRBV19; size: NA; J: TRBJ1-1; D: TRBD1; DNA: TGTGCCAGTAGGGTTAGGACAGGGGCGACGAACACTGAAGCTTTCTTT; CDR3: CASRVRTGATNTEAFF
V: TRBV7-9; size: NA; J: TRBJ2-7; D: NA; DNA: TGTGCCAGCAGCTTAGATATCCCCCCAGGCGTCTACGAGCAGTACTTC; CDR3: CASSLDIPPGVYEQYF
V: TRBV30; size: NA; J: TRBJ1-2; D: NA; DNA: TGTGCCTGGATCTGGAACACGGATCTAGTAGGCTACACCTTC; CDR3: CAWIWNTDLVGYTF
V: TRBV19; size: NA; J: TRBJ2-1; D: TRBD1; DNA: TGTGCCAGTAGTCCCAGAGGACAGGGAGATGAGCAGTTCTTC; CDR3: CASSPRGQGDEQFF
V: TRBV7-9; size: NA; J: TRBJ2-7; D: NA; DNA: TGTGCCAGCAGCCACCGACAGGCTAGCTCCTACGAGCAGTACTTC; CDR3: CASSHRQASSYEQYF
V: TRBV9; size: NA; J: TRBJ2-1; D: TRBD2; DNA: TGTGCCAGCAGCGTAGCCGGCGGGGGGGCTGAACCGAATGAGCAGTTCTTC; CDR3: CASSVAGGGAEPNEQFF
V: TRBV4-2; size: once; J: TRBJ1-2; D: NA; DNA: TGTGCCAGCAGCCAAGAACAGGCGGTCTATGGCTACACCTTC; CDR3: CASSQEQAVYGYTF
V: TRBV18; size: NA; J: TRBJ2-7; D: NA; DNA: TGTGCCAGCTCACCGGACAGTAGCTCCTACGAGCAGTACTTC; CDR3: CASSPDSSSYEQYF
V: TRBV7-2; size: NA; J: TRBJ2-4; D: NA; DNA: TGTGCCAGCAGCTTAGCGGGACTCAACATTCAGTACTTC; CDR3: CASSLAGLNIQYF
V: TRBV19; size: NA; J: TRBJ1-4; D: NA; DNA: TGTGCCAGTAGTATCGGTCAGGTTAATGAAAAACTGTTTTTT; CDR3: CASSIGQVNEKLFF
V: TRBV6-6; size: NA; J: TRBJ1-2; D: NA; DNA: TGTGCCAGCAGTTACTCTCCAGGCAACTATGGCTACACCTTC; CDR3: CASSYSPGNYGYTF
V: TRBV7-2; size: once; J: TRBJ1-5; D: NA; DNA: TGTGCCAGCAGCTTTCTACCGAAAAATCAGCCCCAGCATTTT; CDR3: CASSFLPKNQPQHF
V: TRBV3-1/TRBV3-2; size: NA; J: TRBJ2-1; D: TRBD2; DNA: TGTGCCAGCAGCCCCCTAGCGGGAGACCCCACGGGTGAGCAGTTCTTC; CDR3: CASSPLAGDPTGEQFF
V: TRBV5-5; size: NA; J: TRBJ1-2; D: NA; DNA: TGTGCCAGCAGCTCCTGGGCAGGGGATGGCTACACCTTC; CDR3: CASSSWAGDGYTF
V: TRBV11-1; size: NA; J: TRBJ2-1; D: TRBD2; DNA: TGTGCCAGCAGCCATACCGGGACTAGCGGGTACAATGAGCAGTTCTTC; CDR3: CASSHTGTSGYNEQFF
V: TRBV6-4; size: NA; J: TRBJ2-3; D: TRBD2; DNA: TGTGCCAGCAGTGAAGAGCGGGGGGCTCACACAGATACGCAGTATTTT; CDR3: CASSEERGAHTDTQYF
V: TRBV11-2; size: NA; J: TRBJ2-7; D: NA; DNA: TGTGCCAGCAGCTCCATAACCGGCGAGCAGTACTTC; CDR3: CASSSITGEQYF
V: TRBV6-5; size: NA; J: TRBJ2-7; D: TRBD1; DNA: TGTGCCAGCAGTTATGGCCGGACAGGGATGAAGTACTTC; CDR3: CASSYGRTGMKYF